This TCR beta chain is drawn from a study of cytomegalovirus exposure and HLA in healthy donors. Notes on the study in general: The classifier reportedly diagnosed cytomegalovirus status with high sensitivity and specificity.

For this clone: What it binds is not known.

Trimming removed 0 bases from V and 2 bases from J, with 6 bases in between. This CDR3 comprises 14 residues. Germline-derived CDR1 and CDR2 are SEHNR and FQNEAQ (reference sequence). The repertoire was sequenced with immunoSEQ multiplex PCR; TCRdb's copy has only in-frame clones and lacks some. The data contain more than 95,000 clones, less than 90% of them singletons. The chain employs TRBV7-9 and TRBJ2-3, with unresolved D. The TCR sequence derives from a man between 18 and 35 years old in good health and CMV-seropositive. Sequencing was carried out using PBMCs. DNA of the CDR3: TGTGCCAGCAGCTTAGCGGGCTACACAGATACGCAGTATTTT. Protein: CASSLAGYTDTQYF.